This TCR beta chain came from a study of CD8 T cells in ankylosing spondylitis. Findings and caveats of the study: Disease-associated clones were reportedly significantly overrepresented in matched ankylosing spondylitis synovial fluid. Some motif variants had been reported before (in reactive arthritis synovial fluid and blood). The authors found the disease-linked clones to be CD8+ and relatively rare in peripheral blood.

In this sample, this clonotype turned up many times. Its target is not known. Trimming shortened V by 6 bases and J by 8 bases, and 14 bases separated the two germline ends. The CDR3 contains 14 residues. The germline V gene has CDR1 MDHEN and CDR2 SYDVKM. Generation of TCR beta libraries employed quantitative 5'-RACE incorporating molecular barcodes. TCRdb analysed the 5' RACE reads with MiXCR anew, one entry per CDR3 protein. The sample has around 150,000 distinct CDR3 sequences; 10% to 12% are singletons. V and J are TRBV28 and TRBJ1-6; D possibly corresponds to TRBD1 (5 bases). The clonotype comes from a female donor with ankylosing spondylitis or in good health (not recorded which). Sequences were obtained from blood, either unsorted or a sorted T cell fraction (not recorded which). For the CDR3, the DNA is TGTGCCAGCAGGGGGACGGAAACTTATTCACCCCTCCACTTT. It yields the protein CASRGTETYSPLHF.